These 4 T cell receptor beta chains originate from one sample sequenced in a study of identical twins' blood T cells. TCRdb re-analysed the 5' RACE reads in MiXCR, keeping a single row per CDR3 protein. The sample yields 300,000 to 450,000 distinct CDR3 sequences, about 28% seen once. The sequencing input was PBMCs. These receptors were obtained from a woman between 18 and 55 years old in good health.

The genes are TRBV19 and TRBJ2-1; D is possibly TRBD2 (5 bases). V gave up 5 bases and J gave up 0 bases, with 14 bases separating them. The germline gives CDR1 LNHDA, CDR2 SQIVND (reference sequence). The CDR3 extends over 16 amino acids. The CDR3 DNA is TGTGCCAGTAGTCCCTCCAGACTACCCTCCTACAATGAGCAGTTCTTC. The encoded protein is CASSPSRLPSYNEQFF.

This chain uses TRBV5-1 with TRBJ2-2, with 8 bases that match TRBD2. CDR3 length: 17 amino acids. The ends lost 4 bases at V and 1 base at J; junction bases unmatched: 9. CDR1 is SGHRS, CDR2 YFSETQ, per germline. The CDR3 nucleotides are TGCGCCAGCAGCCCAATCTCCCTAGCGGGGAACACCGGGGAGCTGTTTTTT. Amino acid sequence: CASSPISLAGNTGELFF.

On this clonotype itself: Germline and junction disagree at one end, which may indicate a read error. The genes are TRBV5-5 and TRBJ2-4; TRBD2 is a possible D gene (6 bases). The CDR3 runs to 13 residues. Germline V lookup: CDR1 SGHKS, CDR2 YYEKEE (reference sequence). CDR3 nucleotides: TGTGCCAGCATCTTGATCAACGGGGGTCTACAGTACTTC. Protein product: CASILINGGLQYF.

V usage is TRBV7-9 and J usage is TRBJ1-4; D not resolved. Per germline, CDR1 SEHNR and CDR2 FQNEAQ (reference sequence). The germline V and J ends were trimmed by 5 bases and 2 bases, with 15 bases remaining between them. The CDR3 runs to 16 residues. CDR3 sequence: CASSQLIGPTNEKLFF. The CDR3 DNA reads as TGTGCCAGCAGCCAGTTAATTGGTCCTACTAATGAAAAACTGTTTTTT.